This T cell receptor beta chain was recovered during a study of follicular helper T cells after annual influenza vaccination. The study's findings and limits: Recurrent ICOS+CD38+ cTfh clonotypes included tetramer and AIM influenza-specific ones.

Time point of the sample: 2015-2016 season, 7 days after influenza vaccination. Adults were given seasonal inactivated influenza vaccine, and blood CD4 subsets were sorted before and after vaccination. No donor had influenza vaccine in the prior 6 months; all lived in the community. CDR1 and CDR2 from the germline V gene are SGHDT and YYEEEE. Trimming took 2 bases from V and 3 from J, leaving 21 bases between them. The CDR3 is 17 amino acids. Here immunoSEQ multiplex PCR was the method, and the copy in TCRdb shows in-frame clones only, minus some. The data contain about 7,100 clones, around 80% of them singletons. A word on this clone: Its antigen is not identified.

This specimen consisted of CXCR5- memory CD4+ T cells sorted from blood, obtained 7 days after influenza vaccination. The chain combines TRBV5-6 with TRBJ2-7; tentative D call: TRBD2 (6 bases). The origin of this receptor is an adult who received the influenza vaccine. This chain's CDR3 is CASSFGAGGIPIYEQYF. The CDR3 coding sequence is TGTGCCAGCAGCTTTGGGGCTGGCGGGATACCGATCTACGAGCAGTACTTC.